A selection of T cell receptor beta chains follows, all from one sample in a study of T cells in Graves' hyperthyroidism and ophthalmopathy. MiXCR, run by TCRdb on the multiplex PCR reads, gives a single entry per CDR3 protein. The repertoire includes roughly 500,000 distinct CDR3 sequences, around 13% of them detected once, and around 5.4% sits in the top ten. Source material: blood. The source of these receptors is a woman in her 30s with Graves' hyperthyroidism that later progressed to Graves' ophthalmopathy. Each CDR3 is given with its conserved first and last residue. Each record gives: J gene, clone size, D gene, V gene, CDR3 DNA, CDR3 protein. D genes are given only for firm matches. Rows may omit the clone size; those that give it use once, few, many or a size class.

J gene: TRBJ2-3
clone size: many
D gene: TRBD2
V gene: TRBV7-9
CDR3 DNA: TGTGCCAGCAGCTTAAGCGGGATATCGGATACGCAGTATTTT
CDR3 protein: CASSLSGISDTQYF

J gene: TRBJ2-3
clone size: few
D gene: .
V gene: TRBV6-1
CDR3 DNA: TGTGCCAGCAGGGAGGACTTCCTCGGCACAGATACGCAGTATTTT
CDR3 protein: CASREDFLGTDTQYF

J gene: TRBJ1-1
clone size: many
D gene: .
V gene: TRBV29-1
CDR3 DNA: TGCAGCGTTGAGGGCTTAGGCGGGGATGAAGCTTTCTTT
CDR3 protein: CSVEGLGGDEAFF

J gene: TRBJ2-1
clone size: many
D gene: TRBD2
V gene: TRBV18
CDR3 DNA: TGTGCCAGCTCACAACCGGGACTAGCGAACTCGGGGGCTTACAATGAGCAGTTCTTC
CDR3 protein: CASSQPGLANSGAYNEQFF

J gene: TRBJ2-7
clone size: many
D gene: TRBD2
V gene: TRBV7-6
CDR3 DNA: TGTGCCAGCAGCTTAGAGGCTAGCGGGAGGGAAAGGCAGTACTTC
CDR3 protein: CASSLEASGRERQYF

J gene: TRBJ2-7
clone size: .
D gene: TRBD1
V gene: TRBV25-1
CDR3 DNA: TGTGCCAGCAGCTTTTTCGGGACAGGGTCACCCGAGCAGTACTTC
CDR3 protein: CASSFFGTGSPEQYF

J gene: TRBJ2-3
clone size: .
D gene: .
V gene: TRBV6-4
CDR3 DNA: TGTGCCAGCAGTGACTCGGGACTCACAGATACGCAGTATTTT
CDR3 protein: CASSDSGLTDTQYF

J gene: TRBJ1-4
clone size: few
D gene: TRBD1
V gene: TRBV4-1
CDR3 DNA: TGCGCCAGCAGCCTCGGACAGGGGAGTAATGAAAAACTGTTTTTT
CDR3 protein: CASSLGQGSNEKLFF

J gene: TRBJ1-1
clone size: many
D gene: .
V gene: TRBV12-3/TRBV12-4
CDR3 DNA: TGTGCCAGCAAATCATCGGGGGTCAACGCTGAAGCTTTCTTT
CDR3 protein: CASKSSGVNAEAFF

J gene: TRBJ1-1
clone size: .
D gene: TRBD1
V gene: TRBV6-1
CDR3 DNA: TGCGCCAGCAGCCGTCCAGGGACAGGGGGGATGACTGAAGCTTTCTTT
CDR3 protein: CASSRPGTGGMTEAFF

J gene: TRBJ1-2
clone size: many
D gene: .
V gene: TRBV12-3/TRBV12-4
CDR3 DNA: TGTGCCAGCAGTCGGGACCGCTATGGCTACACCTTC
CDR3 protein: CASSRDRYGYTF

J gene: TRBJ1-6
clone size: .
D gene: .
V gene: TRBV27
CDR3 DNA: TGTGCCAGCAGTTTTTCAGAAACGCCTTGGACAGAGGCGGATCCACCCCTCCACTTT
CDR3 protein: CASSFSETPWTEADPPLHF

J gene: TRBJ1-2
clone size: few
D gene: .
V gene: TRBV4-1
CDR3 DNA: TGCGCCAGCAGCCCAACCGGACAGACCGCCAATGGCTACACCTTC
CDR3 protein: CASSPTGQTANGYTF

J gene: TRBJ2-7
clone size: many
D gene: .
V gene: TRBV11-3
CDR3 DNA: TGTGCCAGCAGCTTCCGGGACGCGGGATACGAGCAGTACTTC
CDR3 protein: CASSFRDAGYEQYF

J gene: TRBJ2-1
clone size: many
D gene: .
V gene: TRBV20-1
CDR3 DNA: TGCAGTGCTAGCCCTCTATACAATGAGCAGTTCTTC
CDR3 protein: CSASPLYNEQFF